The 15 T cell receptor beta chains below were found in one sample sequenced in a study of tissue T cells after allogeneic stem cell transplantation. Time point indicated: mouse harvest day 7 after allogeneic transplant. Mouse grafts combined 10^7 T-cell-depleted bone marrow cells with 10^6 splenic CD5+ T cells. Using immunoSEQ multiplex PCR, the repertoire was profiled, and TCRdb retains in-frame clones only, with some absent. The sample lists around 1,900 clones, approximately 59% occurring once. The sequencing input was liver tissue. The receptors were sampled from a female BALB/c mouse given C57BL/6 T cells with graft-versus-host disease after an allogeneic hematopoietic cell transplant.

The sample holds a few counts of this clone. Gene labels here are mouse ones. Sequencing ends 1 residue short of the CDR3 end; the germline J gene provides the rest. The rearrangement links TRBV13-3 to TRBJ2-2; a weak D match, TRBD2 (6 bases). Germline V CDR1 and CDR2: NNHDY, SYVADS. Deletions cut 2 bases from V and 3 bases from J, with 8 bases between. This CDR3 has 14 amino acids. CDR3 bases read: TGTGCCAGCAGTGAAGGGACTCACACCGGGCAGCTCTAC. This gives the protein CASSEGTHTGQLY. The CDR3 as a whole reads CASSEGTHTGQLYF.

With respect to this clone: Genes here carry mouse names. The read ends 1 residue early relative to the CDR3; the germline J gene fills the gap. This chain links TRBV19 with TRBJ2-7, with D possibly TRBD2 on 6 matching bases. Trimming cost V 6 bases and J 4 bases, with 8 bases left between them. This CDR3 has 11 residues. Germline CDR1 FNHDT, CDR2 SITEND (reference sequence). The CDR3 loop reads CASTWGYEQYF. The sequenced part of the CDR3 DNA is TGTGCCAGCACCTGGGGTTATGAACAGTAC. The whole variable domain, remainder taken from reference TRBV19 and TRBJ2-7, is GGIITQTPKFLIGQEGQKLTLKCQQNFNHDTMYWYRQDSGKGLRLIYYSITENDLQKGDLSEGYDASREKKSSFSLTVTSAQKNEMAVFLCASTWGYEQYFGPGTRLTVL.

This clone was recorded a few times. All gene names here are mouse names. The read halts 1 residue ahead of the CDR3 end, with the missing end drawn from the germline J gene. The J gene is TRBJ2-7, the V gene TRBV17; TRBD2 agrees at 11 bases. Losses at the gene ends were 7 bases for V and 7 bases for J; bases not matched to a gene: 3. The CDR3 spans 12 residues. Germline CDR1 is MNHDT and CDR2 is YYDKIL. CDR3 region: CASKTGGGEQYF. The sequenced part of the CDR3 DNA is TGTGCTAGCAAGACTGGGGGGGGGGAACAGTAC.

This clone was seen only a few times. Gene and germline names: mouse. The sequence runs out 1 residue before the end of the CDR3; the remainder is reconstructed from the germline J gene. The chain recombines TRBV12-1 with TRBJ1-2; unclear D gene. The CDR3 is 13 residues long. V was shortened by 1 base and J by 0 bases, with 5 bases between the two germline ends. Germline V gene data show CDR1 as SGHSN and CDR2 as HYEKVE. The DNA read from the CDR3 is TGTGCCAGCTCTCTGACTGCAAACTCCGACTACACC. The encoded protein is CASSLTANSDYT. The complete CDR3 protein is CASSLTANSDYTF.

As concerns this clone: The genes are named according to mouse. CDR3 DNA (partial): TGTGCCAGCAGTGCGGGACAGCTTGGGGACACCCAGTAC. Translated, it gives CASSAGQLGDTQY. In full, the CDR3 is CASSAGQLGDTQYF. The chain is built from TRBV13-1 and TRBJ2-5, with 7 bases aligning to TRBD1. The CDR3 is cut off 1 residue early in the read; its end comes from the germline J gene. The CDR3 has 14 amino acids. V was pared by 3 bases and J by 6 bases, with 7 bases of the junction left unmatched. Germline CDR1 and CDR2: NSHNY and SYGAGN.

As concerns this clone: Gene and germline names: mouse. The observed sequence ends 1 residue before the CDR3 terminus, with the missing tail filled in from the germline J gene. The J gene is TRBJ2-3, the V gene TRBV12-1, with 11 bases fitting TRBD2. Germline V gene sequence: CDR1 SGHSN, CDR2 HYEKVE. This CDR3 spans 17 amino acids. With V trimmed by 3 bases and J by 0 bases, 7 bases remained unmatched. CDR3: CASSIWTGGRSAETLYF. Incomplete CDR3 DNA: TGTGCCAGCTCTATCTGGACTGGGGGGCGTAGTGCAGAAACGCTGTAT.

Remarks on this clone: Gene names follow the mouse nomenclature. The DNA ends 1 residue before the CDR3 does, and the rest of the CDR3 is filled in from the germline J gene. V and J are TRBV26 and TRBJ1-6; 8 bases match TRBD1. Being an ORF, TRBJ1-6 has a function that is uncertain. Germline V gives CDR1 KGHPV, CDR2 FQNQEV (reference sequence). The CDR3 spans 15 residues. Losses at the gene ends were 2 bases for V and 5 bases for J; bases not matched to a gene: 2. The CDR3 loop reads CASSLGRGHNSPLYF. The part of the CDR3 DNA that was read is TGTGCCAGCAGTCTGGGCAGGGGGCATAATTCGCCCCTCTAC.

On this clone itself: Gene names and germline refer to mouse. The CDR3 DNA, read in part, is TGTGCCAGCAGTTTAGGGGGACCAGACACCCAGTAC. It encodes CASSLGGPDTQY. The full CDR3 protein reads CASSLGGPDTQYF. J is TRBJ2-5 and V is TRBV15; perhaps D is TRBD1 or TRBD2 (5 bases each). The read halts 1 residue ahead of the CDR3 end, with the missing end drawn from the germline J gene. Germline V CDR1 and CDR2: SGHND, FRSKSL. Trimming shortened V by 1 base and J by 5 bases, and 7 bases separated the two germline ends. The CDR3 is 13 residues long.

As concerns this clone: Here the gene names and germline are mouse. The observed sequence ends 1 residue before the CDR3 terminus, with the missing tail filled in from the germline J gene. The gene calls are TRBV1 and TRBJ2-5; 8 positions agree with TRBD2. Looked up from germline, CDR1 is NSQYPW and CDR2 is LRSPGD (reference sequence). The CDR3 is 15 amino acids. After removal of 0 bases from V and 7 bases from J, the junction contained 6 bases not matched to a gene. CDR3 DNA, as far as it was read: TGCACCTGCAGTGCAGATGGGGGGGGGCGGCACACCCAGTAC. This translates into CTCSADGGGRHTQY. The full CDR3 sequence reads CTCSADGGGRHTQYF.

Notes on this clone: The gene names here belong to mouse. With the read ending 1 residue before the CDR3 end, the germline J gene is used to fill in that end. The rearrangement links TRBV13-2 to TRBJ1-6, with TRBD1 identical over 8 bases. TRBJ1-6 is known as an ORF, though its function is uncertain. V dropped 4 bases and J dropped 8; count of bases not matched to a gene: 5. Looked up from germline, CDR1 is NNHNN and CDR2 is SYGAGS (reference sequence). This CDR3 region has 14 residues. Here the CDR3 reads CASGSTGGDSPLYF. The sequenced CDR3 bases are TGTGCCAGCGGTTCTACAGGGGGGGATTCGCCCCTCTAC.

Note on this clone: Gene names are mouse gene names. The CDR3 extends 1 residue past the end of the read, so its final part is completed from the germline J gene. The V gene is TRBV26, the J gene TRBJ2-4; D is perhaps TRBD2 (6 bases). This CDR3 has 15 residues. Germline V gene data show CDR1 as KGHPV and CDR2 as FQNQEV (reference sequence). V dropped 2 bases and J dropped 0 bases, with 9 bases sitting between them. CDR3 DNA (partial): TGTGCCAGCAGTCTGGCTGGGGCTAGTCAAAACACCTTGTAC. Its protein is CASSLAGASQNTLY. The full CDR3 is CASSLAGASQNTLYF. Variable domain in full (rest from reference TRBV26 and TRBJ2-4): NSKVIQTPRYLVKGQGQKAKMRCIPEKGHPVVFWYQQNKNNEFKFLINFQNQEVLQQIDMTEKRFSAECPSNSPCSLEIQSSEAGDSALYLCASSLAGASQNTLYFGAGTRLSVL.

This clone is a singleton in its sample. Gene names denote mouse genes. The sequence runs out 1 residue before the end of the CDR3; the remainder is reconstructed from the germline J gene. The chain is built from TRBV13-3 and TRBJ2-1; 7 bases map to TRBD1. V trimming: 2 bases; J trimming: 5 bases; junction bases outside the gene matches: 1. Germline CDR1 is NNHDY and CDR2 is SYVADS. The CDR3 has 13 residues. The CDR3 protein is CASSDQGDAEQFF. The sequenced part of the CDR3 DNA is TGTGCCAGCAGTGACCAGGGGGATGCTGAGCAGTTC.

Concerning this clone itself: Gene labels here are mouse ones. From the germline J gene comes the end of the CDR3, since the read stops 1 residue before it. V usage is TRBV23 and J usage is TRBJ2-3. The CDR3 loop spans 14 amino acids. Germline V gives CDR1 KGHTA, CDR2 FQNQQP. The CDR3 bases that were read are TGCTCCAGCAGTCCCTCGCGGGCTGCAGAAACGCTGTAT. As protein: CSSSPSRAAETLY. The entire CDR3 reads CSSSPSRAAETLYF.

About this clone: Gene names denote mouse genes. The covered CDR3 bases are TGTGCCAGCTCTCTCGAGGGACAGGGGGCTCCGCTT. It translates to CASSLEGQGAPL. The complete CDR3 protein is CASSLEGQGAPLF. The V gene is TRBV12-2, the J gene TRBJ1-5; 9 nucleotides align to TRBD1. The sequenced fragment ends 1 residue before the CDR3 boundary, so the rest is inferred from the germline J gene. Germline V CDR1 and CDR2: SGHLS, HYDKME. The CDR3 is 13 residues long. Trimming at V came to 0 bases and at J to 9 bases, leaving 2 bases not matched to a gene.

Comments on this clone: Gene names follow the mouse nomenclature. The CDR3 extends 1 residue past the end of the read, so its final part is completed from the germline J gene. This chain connects TRBV16 to TRBJ2-3; TRBD2 agrees at 9 bases. V lost 0 bases, J lost 1 base, and 5 bases stayed unmatched. From germline, CDR1 is SGHSA and CDR2 FRNQAP. The CDR3 extends over 17 amino acids. The sequenced CDR3 bases are TGTGCAAGCAGCTTAGATTTTGGGGGGGCGGGTGCAGAAACGCTGTAT. This gives the protein CASSLDFGGAGAETLY. The CDR3 reads in full as CASSLDFGGAGAETLYF.